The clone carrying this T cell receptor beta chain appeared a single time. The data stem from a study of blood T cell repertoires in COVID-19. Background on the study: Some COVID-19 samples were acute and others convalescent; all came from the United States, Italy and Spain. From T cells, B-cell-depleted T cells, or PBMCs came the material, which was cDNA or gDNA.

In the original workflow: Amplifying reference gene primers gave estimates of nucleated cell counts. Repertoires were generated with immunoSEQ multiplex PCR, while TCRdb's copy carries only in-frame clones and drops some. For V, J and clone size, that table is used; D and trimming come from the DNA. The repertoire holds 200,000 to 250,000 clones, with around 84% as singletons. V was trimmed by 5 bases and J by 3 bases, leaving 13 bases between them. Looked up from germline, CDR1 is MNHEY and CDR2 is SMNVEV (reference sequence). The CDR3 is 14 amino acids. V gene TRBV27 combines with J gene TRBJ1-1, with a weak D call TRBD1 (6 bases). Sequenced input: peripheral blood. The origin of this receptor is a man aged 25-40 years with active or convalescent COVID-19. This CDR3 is CASSPGGQHTEAFF. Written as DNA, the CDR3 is TGTGCCAGCAGTCCAGGCGGACAGCACACTGAAGCTTTCTTT.